This is a list of T cell receptor beta chains from one sample in a study of blood T cells in healthy people across ages. TCRdb re-called the 5' RACE reads with MiXCR, one entry per CDR3 protein. The sample carries about a million distinct CDR3 sequences, about 48% recorded once. The sequencing input was blood. These receptors all come from a man aged 25 to 40 in good health. Both conserved end residues are part of each CDR3. D genes are given only for firm matches. Clone size is given for some rows only: seen once, a few or many times, or a class if the clone is expanded.

length: 18
J: TRBJ2-1
size: -
V: TRBV28
D: TRBD2
CDR3: CASSSGLAGLSSYNEQFF
DNA: TGTGCCAGCAGCTCGGGACTAGCGGGGTTAAGCTCCTACAATGAGCAGTTCTTC

length: 16
J: TRBJ1-2
size: -
V: TRBV18
D: -
CDR3: CASSPLQGYDSYGYTF
DNA: TGTGCCAGCTCACCGCTCCAGGGTTATGACTCCTATGGCTACACCTTC

length: 16
J: TRBJ2-7
size: -
V: TRBV5-1
D: -
CDR3: CASGSGRGHSSYEQYF
DNA: TGCGCCAGCGGCTCGGGACGGGGACATTCCTCCTACGAGCAGTACTTC

length: 13
J: TRBJ1-1
size: -
V: TRBV6-2/TRBV6-3
D: -
CDR3: CASSYAVLTEAFF
DNA: TGTGCCAGCAGTTACGCGGTTCTCACTGAAGCTTTCTTT

length: 14
J: TRBJ2-3
size: -
V: TRBV6-5
D: -
CDR3: CASSFTLGRDTQYF
DNA: TGTGCCAGCAGTTTCACCCTTGGGAGAGATACGCAGTATTTT

length: 14
J: TRBJ1-5
size: -
V: TRBV6-5
D: -
CDR3: CASSYSSLAQPQHF
DNA: TGTGCCAGCAGTTACTCTAGTTTGGCTCAGCCCCAGCATTTT

length: 14
J: TRBJ2-1
size: few
V: TRBV20-1
D: TRBD2
CDR3: CSANSGGAGNEQFF
DNA: TGCAGTGCTAATAGCGGGGGGGCTGGCAATGAGCAGTTCTTC

length: 15
J: TRBJ2-1
size: -
V: TRBV10-3
D: -
CDR3: CAITPGDARYDEQFF
DNA: TGTGCCATCACCCCGGGAGACGCTCGCTACGATGAGCAGTTCTTC

length: 14
J: TRBJ1-1
size: -
V: TRBV7-9
D: TRBD1
CDR3: CASSLEDRDTEAFF
DNA: TGTGCCAGCAGCTTAGAGGACAGGGACACTGAAGCTTTCTTT

length: 12
J: TRBJ1-6
size: -
V: TRBV20-1
D: -
CDR3: CSARDRVPHLHF
DNA: TGCAGTGCTAGAGATCGGGTGCCTCACCTCCACTTT

length: 14
J: TRBJ2-7
size: -
V: TRBV20-1
D: -
CDR3: CSARGMTVSYEQYF
DNA: TGCAGTGCTAGAGGGATGACTGTTTCCTACGAGCAGTACTTC

length: 15
J: TRBJ1-2
size: -
V: TRBV27
D: -
CDR3: CASSSSLGRRDGYTF
DNA: TGTGCCAGCAGTTCCTCCCTGGGGAGAAGGGATGGCTACACCTTC

length: 13
J: TRBJ2-1
size: -
V: TRBV29-1
D: -
CDR3: CSVVWLGFNEQFF
DNA: TGCAGCGTTGTCTGGCTCGGTTTCAATGAGCAGTTCTTC

length: 13
J: TRBJ2-1
size: -
V: TRBV29-1
D: TRBD2
CDR3: CSVEGLAAYEQFF
DNA: TGCAGCGTCGAGGGACTAGCGGCGTATGAGCAGTTCTTC

length: 17
J: TRBJ2-7
size: -
V: TRBV3-1
D: -
CDR3: CASSWGSGTRFSYEQYF
DNA: TGTGCCAGCAGCTGGGGGAGCGGAACTAGGTTCTCCTACGAGCAGTACTTC

length: 18
J: TRBJ2-5
size: many
V: TRBV4-1
D: TRBD2
CDR3: CASSQGPVAGTRKETQYF
DNA: TGCGCCAGCAGCCAAGGACCCGTTGCGGGGACTAGGAAAGAGACCCAGTACTTC

length: 14
J: TRBJ2-5
size: -
V: TRBV20-1
D: TRBD1
CDR3: CSAGGGTGSNEQYF
DNA: TGCAGTGCTGGGGGCGGGACAGGTAGCAATGAGCAGTACTTC

length: 15
J: TRBJ2-5
size: -
V: TRBV12-3/TRBV12-4
D: -
CDR3: CASTRTTGVGETQYF
DNA: TGTGCCAGCACCCGAACGACAGGCGTGGGGGAGACCCAGTACTTC

length: 15
J: TRBJ2-7
size: -
V: TRBV9
D: TRBD1
CDR3: CASSVSRGSSYEQYF
DNA: TGTGCCAGCAGCGTTAGCAGGGGGAGCTCCTACGAGCAGTACTTC

length: 15
J: TRBJ2-1
size: -
V: TRBV14
D: TRBD1
CDR3: CASSQNRGNYNEQFF
DNA: TGTGCCAGCAGCCAAAACAGGGGGAACTACAATGAGCAGTTCTTC

length: 15
J: TRBJ2-7
size: -
V: TRBV7-9
D: -
CDR3: CASSKAEGSSYEQYF
DNA: TGTGCCAGCAGCAAGGCGGAGGGGAGCTCCTACGAGCAGTACTTC

length: 17
J: TRBJ2-1
size: -
V: TRBV3-1
D: -
CDR3: CASSHVRGTEAGNEQFF
DNA: TGTGCCAGCAGCCATGTTCGAGGGACCGAGGCAGGCAATGAGCAGTTCTTC

length: 16
J: TRBJ2-5
size: few
V: TRBV7-2
D: -
CDR3: CASSDSRGTDQETQYF
DNA: TGTGCCAGCAGCGATAGCCGGGGGACTGATCAAGAGACCCAGTACTTC

length: 15
J: TRBJ1-2
size: few
V: TRBV20-1
D: TRBD1
CDR3: CSARGSRTGVGGYTF
DNA: TGCAGTGCTAGAGGTAGCCGAACAGGGGTTGGGGGCTACACCTTC

length: 15
J: TRBJ1-6
size: -
V: TRBV4-1
D: -
CDR3: CASSQDRGIDSPLHF
DNA: TGCGCCAGCAGCCAAGATAGAGGGATAGATTCACCCCTCCACTTT

length: 14
J: TRBJ1-1
size: few
V: TRBV7-9
D: -
CDR3: CASSRTVLNTEAFF
DNA: TGTGCCAGCAGCAGAACAGTGCTGAACACTGAAGCTTTCTTT

length: 14
J: TRBJ2-6
size: -
V: TRBV19
D: -
CDR3: CASNGGFGANVLTF
DNA: TGTGCCAGTAATGGAGGGTTCGGGGCCAACGTCCTGACTTTC

length: 15
J: TRBJ2-1
size: -
V: TRBV27
D: -
CDR3: CASSSLRQGRNEQFF
DNA: TGTGCCAGCAGCTCGCTTCGGCAGGGCAGGAATGAGCAGTTCTTC

length: 11
J: TRBJ1-2
size: -
V: TRBV6-5
D: TRBD1
CDR3: CATGTGYGYTF
DNA: TGTGCCACTGGGACAGGTTATGGCTACACCTTC

length: 14
J: TRBJ2-6
size: -
V: TRBV7-2
D: -
CDR3: CASSFDQATSVLTF
DNA: TGTGCCAGCAGTTTCGACCAGGCCACCAGCGTCCTGACTTTC

length: 17
J: TRBJ1-6
size: few
V: TRBV20-1
D: -
CDR3: CSARVPTGLPGDVPLHF
DNA: TGCAGTGCTAGAGTCCCGACAGGCCTCCCAGGAGATGTTCCCCTCCACTTT

length: 12
J: TRBJ2-7
size: many
V: TRBV7-9
D: -
CDR3: CASSRGLYEQYF
DNA: TGTGCCAGCAGCCGTGGACTGTACGAGCAGTACTTC

length: 16
J: TRBJ1-6
size: -
V: TRBV4-2
D: -
CDR3: CASSQEGTSDNSPLHF
DNA: TGTGCCAGCAGCCAAGAAGGGACATCCGATAATTCACCCCTCCACTTT

length: 14
J: TRBJ1-5
size: few
V: TRBV7-2
D: -
CDR3: CAGSLRQRGQPQHF
DNA: TGTGCCGGCAGCTTACGGCAGAGAGGTCAGCCCCAGCATTTT

length: 13
J: TRBJ2-1
size: -
V: TRBV21-1
D: -
CDR3: CASSNLGYNEQFF
DNA: TGTGCCAGCAGCAATCTAGGCTACAATGAGCAGTTCTTC

length: 13
J: TRBJ2-5
size: -
V: TRBV5-1
D: -
CDR3: CASSTDPPETQYF
DNA: TGCGCCAGCAGCACGGACCCACCAGAGACCCAGTACTTC

length: 11
J: TRBJ2-7
size: few
V: TRBV28
D: -
CDR3: CASSTPGGQYF
DNA: TGTGCCAGCAGCACCCCCGGGGGACAGTACTTC

length: 15
J: TRBJ2-3
size: -
V: TRBV6-5
D: -
CDR3: CASSYGRPSTDTQYF
DNA: TGTGCCAGCAGTTACGGTCGGCCTAGCACAGATACGCAGTATTTT

length: 14
J: TRBJ1-2
size: -
V: TRBV10-3
D: -
CDR3: CAISERGNVMRYTF
DNA: TGTGCCATCAGTGAGAGGGGCAATGTGATGCGCTACACCTTC

length: 15
J: TRBJ1-5
size: few
V: TRBV6-2/TRBV6-3
D: -
CDR3: CASRPQGGDNQPQHF
DNA: TGTGCCAGCAGGCCTCAGGGAGGGGATAATCAGCCCCAGCATTTT

length: 14
J: TRBJ2-1
size: -
V: TRBV10-3
D: -
CDR3: CAISDRDNANEQFF
DNA: TGTGCCATCAGTGATCGGGATAATGCGAATGAGCAGTTCTTC